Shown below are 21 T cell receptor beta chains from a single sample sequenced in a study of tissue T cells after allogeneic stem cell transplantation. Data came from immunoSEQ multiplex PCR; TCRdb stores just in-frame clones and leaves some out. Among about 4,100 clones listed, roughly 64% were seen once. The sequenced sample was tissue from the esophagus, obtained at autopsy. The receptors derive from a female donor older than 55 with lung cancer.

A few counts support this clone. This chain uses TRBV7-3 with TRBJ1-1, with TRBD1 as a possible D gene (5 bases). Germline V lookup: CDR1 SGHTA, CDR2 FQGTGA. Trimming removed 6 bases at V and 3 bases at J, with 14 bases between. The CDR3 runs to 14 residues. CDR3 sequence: CASRYYPTDTEAFF. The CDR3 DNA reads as TGTGCCAGCAGATACTACCCGACAGACACTGAAGCTTTCTTT. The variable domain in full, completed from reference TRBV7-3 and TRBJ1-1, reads GAGVSQTPSNKVTEKGKYVELRCDPISGHTALYWYRQSLGQGPEFLIYFQGTGAADDSGLPNDRFFAVRPEGSVSTLKIQRTERGDSAVYLCASRYYPTDTEAFFGQGTRLTVV.

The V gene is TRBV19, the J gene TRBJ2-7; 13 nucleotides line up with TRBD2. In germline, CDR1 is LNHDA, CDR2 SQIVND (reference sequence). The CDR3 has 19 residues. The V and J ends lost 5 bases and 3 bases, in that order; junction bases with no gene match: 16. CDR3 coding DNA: TGTGCCAGTAGTCGTAGGACTAGCGGGAGCCGTCCGAGGCGCTACGAGCAGTACTTC. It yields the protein CASSRRTSGSRPRRYEQYF.

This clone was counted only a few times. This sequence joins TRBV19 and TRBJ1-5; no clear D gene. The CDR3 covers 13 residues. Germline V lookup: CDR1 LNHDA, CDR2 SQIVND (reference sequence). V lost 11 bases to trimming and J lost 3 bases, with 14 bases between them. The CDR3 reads CARYGRDNQPQHF. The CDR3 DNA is TGTGCCCGTTACGGTAGGGACAATCAGCCCCAGCATTTT.

The CDR3 loop reads CASSFGGRARETQYF. CDR3 DNA: TGTGCCAGCAGCTTCGGCGGGAGGGCCAGGGAGACCCAGTACTTC. This chain links TRBV7-3 with TRBJ2-5, with TRBD2 matching 9 bases. V lost 3 bases, J lost 5 bases, and 7 bases stayed unmatched. Germline values: CDR1 SGHTA, CDR2 FQGTGA. This CDR3 comprises 15 residues.

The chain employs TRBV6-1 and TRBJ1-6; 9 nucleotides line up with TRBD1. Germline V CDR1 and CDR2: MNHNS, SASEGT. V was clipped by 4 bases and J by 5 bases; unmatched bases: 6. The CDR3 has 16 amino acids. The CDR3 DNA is TGTGCCAGCAGTGGGACAGGGGCAAGGAATAATTCACCCCTCCACTTT. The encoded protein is CASSGTGARNNSPLHF.

CDR3: CSVDRGGGQGTDTQYF. In DNA form, the CDR3 reads TGCAGCGTTGACCGGGGGGGCGGACAGGGGACAGATACGCAGTATTTT. V and J are TRBV29-1 and TRBJ2-3; possibly TRBD1 for D (9 bases). Germline values: CDR1 SQVTM, CDR2 ANQGSEA. The length of the CDR3 is 16 residues. V was clipped by 3 bases and J by 3 bases, with 19 bases between them.

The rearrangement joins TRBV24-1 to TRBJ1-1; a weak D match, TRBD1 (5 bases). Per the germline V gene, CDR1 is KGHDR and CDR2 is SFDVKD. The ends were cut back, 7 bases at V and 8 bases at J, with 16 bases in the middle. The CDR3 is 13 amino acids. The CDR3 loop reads CATRDKANDEAFF. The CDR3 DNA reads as TGTGCCACCAGGGACAAGGCCAACGACGAAGCTTTCTTT.

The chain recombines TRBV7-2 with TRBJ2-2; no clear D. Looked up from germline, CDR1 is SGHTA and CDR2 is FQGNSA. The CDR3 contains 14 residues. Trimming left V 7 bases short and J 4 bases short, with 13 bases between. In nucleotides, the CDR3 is TGTGCCAGCAACAGATTCAAGACCACCGGGGAGCTGTTTTTT. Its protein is CASNRFKTTGELFF. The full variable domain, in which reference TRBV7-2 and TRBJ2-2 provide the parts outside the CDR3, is GAGVSQSPSNKVTEKGKDVELRCDPISGHTALYWYRQSLGQGLEFLIYFQGNSAPDKSGLPSDRFSAERTGGSVSTLTIQRTQQEDSAVYLCASNRFKTTGELFFGEGSRLTVL.

CDR3 amino acids: CASSLAGLDVEAFF. CDR3 DNA: TGCGCCAGCAGCTTGGCCGGGTTGGATGTTGAAGCTTTCTTT. J is TRBJ1-1 and V is TRBV5-1; D unclear. The CDR3 consists of 14 residues. The germline V and J ends were trimmed by 0 bases and 7 bases, with 13 bases remaining between them. CDR1 and CDR2 from the germline V gene are SGHRS and YFSETQ.

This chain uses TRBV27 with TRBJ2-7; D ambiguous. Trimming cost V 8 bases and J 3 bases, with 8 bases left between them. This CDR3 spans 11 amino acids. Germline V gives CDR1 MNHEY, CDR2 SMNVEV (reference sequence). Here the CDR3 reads CASSSNYEQYF. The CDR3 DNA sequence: TGTGCCAGCTCCAGTAACTACGAGCAGTACTTC.

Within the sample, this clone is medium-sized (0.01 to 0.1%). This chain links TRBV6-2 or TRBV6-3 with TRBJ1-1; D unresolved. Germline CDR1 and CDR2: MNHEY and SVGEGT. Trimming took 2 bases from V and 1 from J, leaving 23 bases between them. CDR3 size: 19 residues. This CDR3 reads CASSYTLRVPGPGNTEAFF. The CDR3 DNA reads TGTGCCAGCAGTTACACCCTCCGAGTACCGGGCCCCGGGAACACTGAAGCTTTCTTT.

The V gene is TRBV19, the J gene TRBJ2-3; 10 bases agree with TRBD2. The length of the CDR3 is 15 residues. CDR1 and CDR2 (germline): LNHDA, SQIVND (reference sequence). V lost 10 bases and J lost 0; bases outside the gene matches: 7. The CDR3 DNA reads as TGTGCCACTAAAGGACTAGCGGCTAGCACAGATACGCAGTATTTT. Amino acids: CATKGLAASTDTQYF.

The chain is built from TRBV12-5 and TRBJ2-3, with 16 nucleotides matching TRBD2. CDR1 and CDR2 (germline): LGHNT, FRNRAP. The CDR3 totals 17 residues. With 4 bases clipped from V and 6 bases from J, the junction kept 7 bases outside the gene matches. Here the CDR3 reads CASGWGTSGRAGDTQYF. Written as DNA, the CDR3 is TGTGCTAGTGGTTGGGGGACTAGCGGGAGGGCCGGGGATACGCAGTATTTT.

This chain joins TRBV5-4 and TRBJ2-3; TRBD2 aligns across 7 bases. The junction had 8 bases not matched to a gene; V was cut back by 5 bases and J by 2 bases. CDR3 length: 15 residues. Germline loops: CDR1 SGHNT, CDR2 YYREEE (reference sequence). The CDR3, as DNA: TGTGCCAGCAGGGACCTTGGGGGGGTCACAGATACGCAGTATTTT. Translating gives CASRDLGGVTDTQYF.

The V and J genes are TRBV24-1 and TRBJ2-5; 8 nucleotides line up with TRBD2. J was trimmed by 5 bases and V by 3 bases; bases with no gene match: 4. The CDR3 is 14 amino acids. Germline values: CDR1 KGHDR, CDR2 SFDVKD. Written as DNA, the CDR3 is TGTGCCACCAGTGATCGACTAGCGTACGAGACCCAGTACTTC. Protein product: CATSDRLAYETQYF.

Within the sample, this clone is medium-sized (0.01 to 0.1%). The CDR3 loop is CASSQPPSGVIPYEQYF. Written as DNA, the CDR3 is TGTGCCAGCAGCCAACCACCTAGCGGAGTCATCCCTTACGAGCAGTACTTC. The chain recombines TRBV14 with TRBJ2-7, with 7 bases identical to TRBD2. The CDR3 totals 17 residues. J gave up 4 bases and V 2 bases, and 14 bases lay outside the gene matches. Germline V gives CDR1 SGHDN, CDR2 FVKESK.

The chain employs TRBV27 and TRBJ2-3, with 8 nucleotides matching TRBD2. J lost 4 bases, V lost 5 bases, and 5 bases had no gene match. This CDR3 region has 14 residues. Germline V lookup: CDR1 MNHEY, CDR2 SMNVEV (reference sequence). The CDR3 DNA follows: TGTGCCAGCAGTCGAGCGGGAGAAGCAGATACGCAGTATTTT. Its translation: CASSRAGEADTQYF.

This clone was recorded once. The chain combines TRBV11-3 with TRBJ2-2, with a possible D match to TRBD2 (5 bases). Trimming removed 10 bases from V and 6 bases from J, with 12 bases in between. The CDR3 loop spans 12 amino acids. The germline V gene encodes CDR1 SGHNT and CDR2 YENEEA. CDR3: CATGSVPGELFF. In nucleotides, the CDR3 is TGTGCCACTGGGAGCGTCCCCGGGGAGCTGTTTTTT.

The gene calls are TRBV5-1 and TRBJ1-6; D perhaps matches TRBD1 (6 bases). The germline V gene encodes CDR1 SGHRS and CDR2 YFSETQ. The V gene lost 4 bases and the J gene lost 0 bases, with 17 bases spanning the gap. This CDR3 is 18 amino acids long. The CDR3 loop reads CASSAQGSPSSYNSPLHF. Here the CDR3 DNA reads TGCGCCAGCAGCGCACAGGGAAGCCCGAGCTCCTATAATTCACCCCTCCACTTT.

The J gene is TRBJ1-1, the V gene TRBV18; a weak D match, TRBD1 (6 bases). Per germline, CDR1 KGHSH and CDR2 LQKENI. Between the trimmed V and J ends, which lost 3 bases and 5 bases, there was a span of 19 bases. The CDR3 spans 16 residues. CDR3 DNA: TGTGCCAGCTCACCCGGGCCCTTAACAGGGCCAACTGAAGCTTTCTTT. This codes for CASSPGPLTGPTEAFF.

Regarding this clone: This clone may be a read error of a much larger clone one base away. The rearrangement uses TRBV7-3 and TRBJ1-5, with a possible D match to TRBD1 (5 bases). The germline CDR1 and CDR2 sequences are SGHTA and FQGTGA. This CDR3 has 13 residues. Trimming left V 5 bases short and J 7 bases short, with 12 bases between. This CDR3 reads CASSGGGGQPQHF. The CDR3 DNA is TGTGCCAGCAGCGGGGGGGGAGGGCAGCCCCAGCATTTT.